This T cell receptor beta chain originates from a study of HIV-infected patients and healthy controls. All unsorted peripheral T cells were captured because whole blood was used without fractionation. Reverse transcription used around 500 ng RNA and constant-region primers for alpha and beta. Separate chain-specific third strand synthesis with multiplexing indices produced the alpha and beta libraries. TCRdb recomputed calls from the 5' RACE reads with MiXCR, one row per CDR3 protein. The sample contains around 11,000 distinct CDR3 sequences, about 9.4% of which appear only once. Study outcomes and limitations: Significant mean usage differences between HIV-infected patients and controls involved eight alpha and eight beta V genes.

This clonotype was seen many times. The antigen is not known. The junction had 8 bases not matched to a gene; V was cut back by 6 bases and J by 4 bases. Germline-derived CDR1 and CDR2 are SEHNR and FQNEAQ (reference sequence). The CDR3 consists of 15 residues. This material consisted of blood, taken before antiretroviral therapy. This TCR was sampled from an adult with HIV infection. V gene TRBV7-9 combines with J gene TRBJ2-2; TRBD1 aligns across 7 bases. CDR3 in amino acids: CASSPSGQPTGELFF. The CDR3 DNA sequence: TGTGCCAGCAGTCCTTCGGGACAGCCCACCGGGGAGCTGTTTTTT.